This TCR beta chain derives from a study of blood T cells in healthy people across ages. Whole-study findings and limits: Naive CD4+ cell counts and diversity both ran higher in long-lived than in aged donors.

A word on this clonotype: The antigen is not known. Since a much larger clone is just one base distant, this may be a read error.

The authors ran a second PCR of about 7 to 12 cycles using a sample-barcoded 5' primer and a J-beta primer mix. Every cDNA was tagged by a template-switch adaptor with 12 random nucleotides. TCRdb re-called the 5' RACE reads with MiXCR, one entry per CDR3 protein. This table holds 800,000 to 950,000 distinct CDR3 sequences, 29% found once. Another study also made use of these data, one on T cells of mothers and their children. That source adds: A primer called M1S, used in the second PCR, added sample barcodes and 2-4 random nucleotides. The yield was over 9.5 million TCR beta CDR3 reads from each mother and about 3.2 million from each child.

The origin of this receptor is a woman aged 35 to 49 in good health. The sequenced sample was blood.

The CDR3 region has the DNA TGTGCCAGCAGAAATGTGGGGGGGCCTGTTCAAGAGACCCGGTACTTC. Its translation: CASRNVGGPVQETRYF. V is TRBV7-2 and J is TRBJ2-5; D may be TRBD2 (7 bases). The CDR3 has 16 amino acids. CDR1 SGHTA and CDR2 FQGNSA come from the germline V gene.